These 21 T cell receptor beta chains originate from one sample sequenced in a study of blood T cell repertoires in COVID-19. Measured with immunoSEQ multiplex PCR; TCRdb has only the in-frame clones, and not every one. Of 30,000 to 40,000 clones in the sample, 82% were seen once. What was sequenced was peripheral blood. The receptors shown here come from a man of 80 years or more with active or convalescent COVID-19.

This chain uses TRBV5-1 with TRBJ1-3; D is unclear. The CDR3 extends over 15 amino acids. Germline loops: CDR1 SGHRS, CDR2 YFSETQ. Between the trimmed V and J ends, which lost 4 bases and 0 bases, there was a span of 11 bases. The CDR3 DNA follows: TGCGCCAGCAGCAGGGAAGGACTCTCTGGAAACACCATATATTTT. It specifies CASSREGLSGNTIYF.

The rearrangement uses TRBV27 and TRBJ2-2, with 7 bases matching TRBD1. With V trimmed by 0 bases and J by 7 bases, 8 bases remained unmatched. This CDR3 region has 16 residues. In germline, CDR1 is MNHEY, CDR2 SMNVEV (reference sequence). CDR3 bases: TGTGCCAGCAGTTTATCAAGACAGGGAAGCGGCGGGGAGCTGTTTTTT. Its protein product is CASSLSRQGSGGELFF.

The CDR3 spells CASRGTSCQKDYEQYF. The CDR3 region has the DNA TGTGCAAGTCGCGGGACTAGCTGTCAAAAGGACTACGAGCAGTACTTC. The rearrangement links TRBV12-2 to TRBJ2-7; the table calls TRBD2, which could not be checked here. TRBV12-2 is classified as a pseudogene. This CDR3 has 16 residues.

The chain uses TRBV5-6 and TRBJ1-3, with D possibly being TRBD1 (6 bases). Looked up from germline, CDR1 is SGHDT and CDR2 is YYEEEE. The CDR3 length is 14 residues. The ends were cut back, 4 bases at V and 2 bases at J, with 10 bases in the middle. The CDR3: CASSDGQTGNTIYF. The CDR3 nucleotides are TGTGCCAGCAGCGACGGACAGACTGGAAACACCATATATTTT.

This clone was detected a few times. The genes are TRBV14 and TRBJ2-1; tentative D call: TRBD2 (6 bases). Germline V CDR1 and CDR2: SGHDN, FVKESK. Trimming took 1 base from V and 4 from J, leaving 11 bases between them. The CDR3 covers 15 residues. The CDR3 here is CASSQVVSGYNEQFF. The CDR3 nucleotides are TGTGCCAGCAGCCAAGTTGTTAGCGGATACAATGAGCAGTTCTTC.

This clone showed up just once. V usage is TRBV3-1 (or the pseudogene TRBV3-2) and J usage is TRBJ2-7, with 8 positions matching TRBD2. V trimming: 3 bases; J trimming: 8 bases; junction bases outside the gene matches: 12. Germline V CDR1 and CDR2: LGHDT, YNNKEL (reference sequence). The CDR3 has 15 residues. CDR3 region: CASSQRPRTSLKQYF. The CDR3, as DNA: TGTGCCAGCAGCCAGCGACCACGGACTAGCCTAAAGCAGTACTTC.

The chain's CDR3 is CASSTYSYNEQFF. The CDR3 region has the DNA TGTGCCAGCTCTACTTACTCCTACAATGAGCAGTTCTTC. V usage is TRBV28 and J usage is TRBJ2-1; D is unresolved. The V gene's germline CDR1 is MDHEN and CDR2 SYDVKM. The CDR3 totals 13 residues. Trimming removed 8 bases at V and 0 bases at J, with 8 bases between.

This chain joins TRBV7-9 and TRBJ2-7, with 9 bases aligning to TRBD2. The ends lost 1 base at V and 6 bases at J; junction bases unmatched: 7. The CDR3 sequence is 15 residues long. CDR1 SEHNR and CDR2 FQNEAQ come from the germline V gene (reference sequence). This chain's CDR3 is CASSLGVSGSGEQYF. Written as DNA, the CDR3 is TGTGCCAGCAGCTTAGGGGTTAGCGGGAGCGGCGAGCAGTACTTC. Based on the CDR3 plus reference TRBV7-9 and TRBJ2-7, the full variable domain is DTGVSQNPRHKITKRGQNVTFRCDPISEHNRLYWYRQTLGQGPEFLTYFQNEAQLEKSRLLSDRFSAERPKGSFSTLEIQRTEQGDSAMYLCASSLGVSGSGEQYFGPGTRLTVT.

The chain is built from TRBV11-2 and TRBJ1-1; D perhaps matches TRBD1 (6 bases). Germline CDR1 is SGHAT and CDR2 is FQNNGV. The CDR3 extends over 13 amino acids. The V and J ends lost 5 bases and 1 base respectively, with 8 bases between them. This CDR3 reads CASSRGQNTEAFF. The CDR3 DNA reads TGTGCCAGCAGCCGGGGACAGAACACTGAAGCTTTCTTT.

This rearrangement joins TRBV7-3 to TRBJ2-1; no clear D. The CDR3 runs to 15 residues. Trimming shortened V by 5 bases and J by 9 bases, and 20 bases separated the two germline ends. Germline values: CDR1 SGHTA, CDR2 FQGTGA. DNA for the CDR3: TGTGCCAGCAGCCCCCGGTCGATGGGCCTTGGTGAGCAGTTCTTC. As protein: CASSPRSMGLGEQFF.

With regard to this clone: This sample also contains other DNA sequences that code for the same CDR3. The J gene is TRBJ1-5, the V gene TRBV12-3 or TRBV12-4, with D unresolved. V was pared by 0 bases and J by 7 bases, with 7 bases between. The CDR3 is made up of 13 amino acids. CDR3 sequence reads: CASSLALGQPQHF. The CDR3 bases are TGTGCCAGCAGTTTAGCCCTAGGCCAGCCCCAGCATTTT.

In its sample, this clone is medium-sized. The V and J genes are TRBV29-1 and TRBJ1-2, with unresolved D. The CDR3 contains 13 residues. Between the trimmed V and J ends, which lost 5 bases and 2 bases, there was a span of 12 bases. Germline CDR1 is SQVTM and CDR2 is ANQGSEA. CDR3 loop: CSVSFRANYGYTF. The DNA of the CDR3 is TGCAGCGTTTCCTTTCGCGCCAACTATGGCTACACCTTC.

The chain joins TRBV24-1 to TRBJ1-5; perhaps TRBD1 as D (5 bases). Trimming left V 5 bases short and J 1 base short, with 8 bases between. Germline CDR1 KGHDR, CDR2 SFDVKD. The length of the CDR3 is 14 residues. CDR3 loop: CATSVPGSNQPQHF. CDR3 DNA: TGTGCCACCAGTGTTCCAGGGAGCAATCAGCCCCAGCATTTT.

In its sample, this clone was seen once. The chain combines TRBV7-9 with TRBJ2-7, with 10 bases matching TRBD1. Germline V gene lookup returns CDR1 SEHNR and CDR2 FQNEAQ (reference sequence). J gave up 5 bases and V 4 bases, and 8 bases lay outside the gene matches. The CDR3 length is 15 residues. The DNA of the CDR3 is TGTGCCAGCAGCTCACCGGACAGGGGGAACAACGAGCAGTACTTC. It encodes CASSSPDRGNNEQYF.

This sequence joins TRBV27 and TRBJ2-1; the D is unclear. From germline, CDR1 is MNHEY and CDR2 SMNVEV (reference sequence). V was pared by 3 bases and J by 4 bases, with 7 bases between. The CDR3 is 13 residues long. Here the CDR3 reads CASSFLGYNEQFF. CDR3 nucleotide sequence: TGTGCCAGCAGTTTTCTAGGTTACAATGAGCAGTTCTTC.

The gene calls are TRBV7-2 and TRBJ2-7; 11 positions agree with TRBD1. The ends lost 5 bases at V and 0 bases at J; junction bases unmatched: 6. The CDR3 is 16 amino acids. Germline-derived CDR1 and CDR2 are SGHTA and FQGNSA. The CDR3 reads CASSPGQGAISYEQYF. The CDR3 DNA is TGTGCCAGCAGCCCAGGACAGGGGGCGATCTCCTACGAGCAGTACTTC. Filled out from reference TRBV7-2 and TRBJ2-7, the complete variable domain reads GAGVSQSPSNKVTEKGKDVELRCDPISGHTALYWYRQSLGQGLEFLIYFQGNSAPDKSGLPSDRFSAERTGGSVSTLTIQRTQQEDSAVYLCASSPGQGAISYEQYFGPGTRLTVT.

The CDR3 spells CATSDPDRGEAFF. The CDR3 DNA sequence: TGTGCCACCAGTGACCCCGACAGGGGTGAAGCTTTCTTT. The chain is built from TRBV24-1 and TRBJ1-1; TRBD1 aligns across 8 bases. Germline-derived CDR1 and CDR2 are KGHDR and SFDVKD. The ends lost 4 bases at V and 7 bases at J; junction bases unmatched: 4. This CDR3 is built from 13 residues.

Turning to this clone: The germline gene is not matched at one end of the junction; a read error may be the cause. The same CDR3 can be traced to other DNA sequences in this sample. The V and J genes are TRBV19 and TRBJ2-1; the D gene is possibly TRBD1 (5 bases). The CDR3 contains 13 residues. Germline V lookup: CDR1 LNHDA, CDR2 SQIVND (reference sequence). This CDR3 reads CASSLDSYNEQFF. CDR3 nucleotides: TGTGCCAGTAGTTTAGACAGTTACAATGAGCAGTTCTTC.

The CDR3 loop is CASSLAGSYNEQFF. The CDR3 DNA reads as TGTGCCAGCTCCTTAGCGGGATCCTACAATGAGCAGTTCTTC. The chain has TRBV11-2 and TRBJ2-1; the match to TRBD2 covers 8 bases. Germline lookup yields CDR1 SGHAT and CDR2 FQNNGV. The length of the CDR3 is 14 residues. V was pared by 8 bases and J by 1 base, with 4 bases of the junction left unmatched.

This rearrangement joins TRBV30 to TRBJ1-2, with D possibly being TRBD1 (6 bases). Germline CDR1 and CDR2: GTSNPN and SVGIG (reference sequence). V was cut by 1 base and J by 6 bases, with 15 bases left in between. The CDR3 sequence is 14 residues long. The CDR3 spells CAWSGRGALDGYTF. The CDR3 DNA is TGTGCCTGGAGTGGCCGGGGGGCATTGGATGGCTACACCTTC.

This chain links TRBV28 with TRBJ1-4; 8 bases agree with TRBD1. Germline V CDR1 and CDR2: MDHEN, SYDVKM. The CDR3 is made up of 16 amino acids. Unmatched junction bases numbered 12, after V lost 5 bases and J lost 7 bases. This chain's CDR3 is CASSDNRQGPGEKLFF. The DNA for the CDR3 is TGTGCCAGCAGTGACAATCGACAGGGGCCCGGTGAAAAACTGTTTTTT.